This note documents a single T cell receptor (beta chain) sequence. This sample is part of a study of blood T cell repertoires in COVID-19. Study background: The United States, Italy and Spain supplied acute and convalescent COVID-19 samples. T cells, B-cell-depleted T cells, or PBMCs supplied cDNA or gDNA.

As originally analysed: From reference gene primer amplification, estimates of nucleated cell counts were derived. Measured with immunoSEQ multiplex PCR; TCRdb has only the in-frame clones, and not every one. The D gene and trimming were derived from the DNA, and the V and J assignments and clone size from that table. Seen here are about 130,000 clones, around 86% observed once, and the top ten hold more than 20%. V shed 6 bases and J shed 0 bases, with 14 bases lying between them. CDR1 and CDR2 (germline): SNHLY, FYNNEI. The CDR3 runs 15 residues. The receptor comes from a woman of 80 years or more with acute or convalescent COVID-19. The chain has TRBV2 and TRBJ1-2; D is unclear. The source material was peripheral blood. This chain's CDR3 is CASSQQLPSNYGYTF. In DNA form, the CDR3 reads TGTGCCAGCAGCCAACAGCTCCCATCTAACTATGGCTACACCTTC.